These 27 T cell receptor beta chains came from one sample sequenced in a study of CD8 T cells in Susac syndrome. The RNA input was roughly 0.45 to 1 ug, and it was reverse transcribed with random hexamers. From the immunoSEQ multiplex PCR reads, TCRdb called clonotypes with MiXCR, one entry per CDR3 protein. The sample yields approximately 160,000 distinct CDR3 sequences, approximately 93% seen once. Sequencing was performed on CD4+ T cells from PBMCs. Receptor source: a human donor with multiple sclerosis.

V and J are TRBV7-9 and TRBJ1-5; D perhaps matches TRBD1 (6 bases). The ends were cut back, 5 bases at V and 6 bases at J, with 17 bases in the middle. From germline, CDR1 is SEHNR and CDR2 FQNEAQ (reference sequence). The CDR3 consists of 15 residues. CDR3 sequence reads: CASSPEGGFVQPQHF. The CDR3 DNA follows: TGTGCCAGCAGCCCGGAAGGGGGATTCGTTCAGCCCCAGCATTTT.

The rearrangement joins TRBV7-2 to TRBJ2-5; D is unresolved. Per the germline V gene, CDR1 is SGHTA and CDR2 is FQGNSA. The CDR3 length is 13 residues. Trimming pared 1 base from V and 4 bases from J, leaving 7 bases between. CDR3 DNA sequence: TGTGCCAGCAGCTTAGTTGTTGGAGAGACCCAGTACTTC. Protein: CASSLVVGETQYF.

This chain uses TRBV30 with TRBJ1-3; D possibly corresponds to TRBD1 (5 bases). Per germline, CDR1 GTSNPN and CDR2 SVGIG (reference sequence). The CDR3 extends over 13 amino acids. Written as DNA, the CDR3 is TGTGGGGGGGACGTCGCCTCTGGAAACACCATATATTTT. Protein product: CGGDVASGNTIYF.

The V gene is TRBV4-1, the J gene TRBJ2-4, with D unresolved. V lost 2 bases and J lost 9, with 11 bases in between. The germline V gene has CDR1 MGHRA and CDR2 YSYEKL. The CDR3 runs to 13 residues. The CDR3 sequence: CASSQINDFIQYF. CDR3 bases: TGCGCCAGCAGCCAAATAAACGACTTCATTCAGTACTTC.

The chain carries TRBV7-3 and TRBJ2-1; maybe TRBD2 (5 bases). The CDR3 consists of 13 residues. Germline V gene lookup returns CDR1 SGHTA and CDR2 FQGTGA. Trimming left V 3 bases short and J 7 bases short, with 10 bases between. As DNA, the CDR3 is TGTGCCAGCAGCTTTCGGGGATCTAATGAGCAGTTCTTC. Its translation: CASSFRGSNEQFF.

CDR3 sequence (DNA): TGTGCCAGCGGAGACAGCAACACTGAAGCTTTCTTT. Protein: CASGDSNTEAFF. The gene calls are TRBV7-9 and TRBJ1-1; tentative D call: TRBD1 (5 bases). The V end lost 8 bases, the J end lost 2 bases, and 9 bases lay between the germline ends. Germline V gene sequence: CDR1 SEHNR, CDR2 FQNEAQ (reference sequence). This CDR3 spans 12 amino acids.

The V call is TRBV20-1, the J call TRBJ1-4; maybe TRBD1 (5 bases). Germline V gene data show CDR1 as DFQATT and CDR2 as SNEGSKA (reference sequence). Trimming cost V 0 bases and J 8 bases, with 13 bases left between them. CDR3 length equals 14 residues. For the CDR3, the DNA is TGCAGTGCTAGAGATGGAGGGGAGGGAGAAAAACTGTTTTTT. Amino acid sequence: CSARDGGEGEKLFF.

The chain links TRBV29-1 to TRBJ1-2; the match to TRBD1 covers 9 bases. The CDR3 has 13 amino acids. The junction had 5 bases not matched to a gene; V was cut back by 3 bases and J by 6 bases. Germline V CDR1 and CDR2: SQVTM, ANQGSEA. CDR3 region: CSVDRGQGNGYTF. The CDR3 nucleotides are TGCAGCGTTGACCGGGGACAGGGCAATGGCTACACCTTC.

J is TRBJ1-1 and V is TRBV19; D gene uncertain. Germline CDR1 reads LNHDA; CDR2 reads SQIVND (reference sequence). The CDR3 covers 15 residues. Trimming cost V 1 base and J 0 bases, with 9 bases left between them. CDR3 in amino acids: CASSIGSRMNTEAFF. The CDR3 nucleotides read TGTGCCAGTAGTATAGGAAGCAGGATGAACACTGAAGCTTTCTTT.

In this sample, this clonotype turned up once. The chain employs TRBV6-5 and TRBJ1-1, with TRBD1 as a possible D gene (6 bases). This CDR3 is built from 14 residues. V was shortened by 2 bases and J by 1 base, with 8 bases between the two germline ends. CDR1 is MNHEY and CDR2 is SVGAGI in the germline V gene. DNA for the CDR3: TGTGCCAGCAGTTACCGGACAGAGAACACTGAAGCTTTCTTT. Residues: CASSYRTENTEAFF.

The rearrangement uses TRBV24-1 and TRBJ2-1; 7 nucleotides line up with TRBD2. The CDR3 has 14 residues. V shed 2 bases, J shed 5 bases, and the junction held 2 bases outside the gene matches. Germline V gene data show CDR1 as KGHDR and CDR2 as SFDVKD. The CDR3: CATSDYLADNEQFF. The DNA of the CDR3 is TGTGCCACCAGTGATTATCTAGCGGACAATGAGCAGTTCTTC.

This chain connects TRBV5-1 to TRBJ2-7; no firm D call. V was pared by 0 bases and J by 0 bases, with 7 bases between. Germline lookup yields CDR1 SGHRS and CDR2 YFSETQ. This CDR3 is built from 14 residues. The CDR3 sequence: CASSLEHRSYEQYF. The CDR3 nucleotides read TGCGCCAGCAGCTTGGAACACCGCTCCTACGAGCAGTACTTC.

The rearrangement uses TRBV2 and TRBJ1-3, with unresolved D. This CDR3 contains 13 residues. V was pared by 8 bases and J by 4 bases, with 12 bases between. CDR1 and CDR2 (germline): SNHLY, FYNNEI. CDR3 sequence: CASSGLTGNTIYF. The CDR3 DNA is TGTGCCAGCTCCGGTTTGACAGGAAACACCATATATTTT.

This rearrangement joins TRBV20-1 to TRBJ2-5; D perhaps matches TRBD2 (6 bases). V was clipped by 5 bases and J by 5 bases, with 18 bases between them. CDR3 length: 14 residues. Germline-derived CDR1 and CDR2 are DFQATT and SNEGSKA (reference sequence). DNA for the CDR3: TGCAGTGCTGAAAGGGGACTTCCCGGGGAGACCCAGTACTTC. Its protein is CSAERGLPGETQYF.

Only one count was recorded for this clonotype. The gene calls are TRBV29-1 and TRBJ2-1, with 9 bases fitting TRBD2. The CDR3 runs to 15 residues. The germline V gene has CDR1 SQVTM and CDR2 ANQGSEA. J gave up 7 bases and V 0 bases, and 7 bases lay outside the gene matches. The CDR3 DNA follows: TGCAGCGTTGAAGAGAGCGGGAGGAAACCGAATGAGCAGTTCTTC. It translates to CSVEESGRKPNEQFF.

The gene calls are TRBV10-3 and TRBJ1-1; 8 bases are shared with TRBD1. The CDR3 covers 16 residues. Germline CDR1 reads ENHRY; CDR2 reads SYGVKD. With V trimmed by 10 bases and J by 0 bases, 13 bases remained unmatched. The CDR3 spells CATTHGDRILNTEAFF. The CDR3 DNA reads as TGTGCCACCACCCACGGGGACAGGATTTTGAACACTGAAGCTTTCTTT.

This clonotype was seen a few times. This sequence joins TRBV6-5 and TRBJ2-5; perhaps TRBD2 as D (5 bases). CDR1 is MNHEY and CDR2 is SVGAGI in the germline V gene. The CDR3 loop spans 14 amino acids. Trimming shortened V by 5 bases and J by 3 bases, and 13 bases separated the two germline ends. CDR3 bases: TGTGCCAGCAGTCGTAGGACTGGGGAAGAGACCCAGTACTTC. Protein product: CASSRRTGEETQYF.

The CDR3 DNA reads as TGCGCCAGCAGTATAGAGTCTGGACTAGCGGGAGGAGAGCTGTTTTTT. Its protein is CASSIESGLAGGELFF. The chain recombines TRBV5-1 with TRBJ2-2, with 14 bases aligning to TRBD2. The CDR3 is 16 residues long. Trimming took 5 bases from V and 11 from J; bases not matched to a gene: 11. Per the germline V gene, CDR1 is SGHRS and CDR2 is YFSETQ.

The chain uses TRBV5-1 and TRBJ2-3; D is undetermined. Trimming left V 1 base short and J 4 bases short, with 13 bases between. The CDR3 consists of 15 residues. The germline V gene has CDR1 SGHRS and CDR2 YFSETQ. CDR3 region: CASSLLTDSPDTQYF. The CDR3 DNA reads TGCGCCAGCAGCTTGTTAACAGACTCCCCAGATACGCAGTATTTT.

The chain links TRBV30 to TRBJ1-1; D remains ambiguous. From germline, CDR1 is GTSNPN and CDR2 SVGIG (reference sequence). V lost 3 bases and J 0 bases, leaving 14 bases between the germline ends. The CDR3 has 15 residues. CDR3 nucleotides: TGTGCCTGGAGCGACTTCCGAGAGGTGAACACTGAAGCTTTCTTT. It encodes CAWSDFREVNTEAFF.

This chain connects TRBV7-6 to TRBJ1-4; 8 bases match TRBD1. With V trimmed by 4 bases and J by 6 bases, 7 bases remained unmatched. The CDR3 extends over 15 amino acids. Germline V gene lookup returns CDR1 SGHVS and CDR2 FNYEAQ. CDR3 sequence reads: CASSSRTGTYEKLFF. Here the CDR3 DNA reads TGTGCCAGCAGCTCCCGGACAGGGACATATGAAAAACTGTTTTTT.

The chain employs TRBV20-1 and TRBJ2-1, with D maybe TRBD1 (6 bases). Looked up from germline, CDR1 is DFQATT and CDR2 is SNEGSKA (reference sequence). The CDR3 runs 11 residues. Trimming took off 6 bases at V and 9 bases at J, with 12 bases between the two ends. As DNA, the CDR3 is TGCAGTGCCTACAGGGTGTTTGAGCAGTTCTTC. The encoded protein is CSAYRVFEQFF.

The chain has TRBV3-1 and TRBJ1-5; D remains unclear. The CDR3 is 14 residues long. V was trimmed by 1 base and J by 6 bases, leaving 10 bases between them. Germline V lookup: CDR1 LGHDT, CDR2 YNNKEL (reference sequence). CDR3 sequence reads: CASSQGQVGQPQHF. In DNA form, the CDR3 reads TGTGCCAGCAGCCAAGGGCAGGTCGGTCAGCCCCAGCATTTT.

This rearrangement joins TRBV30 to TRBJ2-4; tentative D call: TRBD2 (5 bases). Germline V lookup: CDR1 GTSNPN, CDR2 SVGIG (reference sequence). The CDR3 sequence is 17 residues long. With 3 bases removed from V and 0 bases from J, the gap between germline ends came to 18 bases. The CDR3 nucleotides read TGTGCCTGGAGCTCAGCCCGGACGGACTTAGCCAAAAACATTCAGTACTTC. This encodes CAWSSARTDLAKNIQYF.

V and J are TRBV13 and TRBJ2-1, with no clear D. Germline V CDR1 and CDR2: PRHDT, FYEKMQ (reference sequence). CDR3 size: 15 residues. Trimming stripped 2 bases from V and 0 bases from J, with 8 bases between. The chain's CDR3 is CASSLSLHSYNEQFF. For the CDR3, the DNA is TGTGCCAGCAGCTTATCACTACACTCCTACAATGAGCAGTTCTTC.

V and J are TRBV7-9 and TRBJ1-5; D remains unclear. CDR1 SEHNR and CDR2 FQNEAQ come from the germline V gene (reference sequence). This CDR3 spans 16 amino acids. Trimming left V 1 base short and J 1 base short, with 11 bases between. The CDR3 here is CASSLGFGSSNQPQHF. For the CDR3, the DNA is TGTGCCAGCAGCTTAGGCTTCGGCAGCAGCAATCAGCCCCAGCATTTT.

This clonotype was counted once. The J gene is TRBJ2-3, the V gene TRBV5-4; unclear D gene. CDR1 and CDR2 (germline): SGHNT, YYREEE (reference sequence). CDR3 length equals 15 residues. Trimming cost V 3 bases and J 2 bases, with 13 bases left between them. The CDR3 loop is CASSSDQKSTDTQYF. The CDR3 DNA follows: TGTGCCAGCAGCTCTGATCAGAAATCCACAGATACGCAGTATTTT.